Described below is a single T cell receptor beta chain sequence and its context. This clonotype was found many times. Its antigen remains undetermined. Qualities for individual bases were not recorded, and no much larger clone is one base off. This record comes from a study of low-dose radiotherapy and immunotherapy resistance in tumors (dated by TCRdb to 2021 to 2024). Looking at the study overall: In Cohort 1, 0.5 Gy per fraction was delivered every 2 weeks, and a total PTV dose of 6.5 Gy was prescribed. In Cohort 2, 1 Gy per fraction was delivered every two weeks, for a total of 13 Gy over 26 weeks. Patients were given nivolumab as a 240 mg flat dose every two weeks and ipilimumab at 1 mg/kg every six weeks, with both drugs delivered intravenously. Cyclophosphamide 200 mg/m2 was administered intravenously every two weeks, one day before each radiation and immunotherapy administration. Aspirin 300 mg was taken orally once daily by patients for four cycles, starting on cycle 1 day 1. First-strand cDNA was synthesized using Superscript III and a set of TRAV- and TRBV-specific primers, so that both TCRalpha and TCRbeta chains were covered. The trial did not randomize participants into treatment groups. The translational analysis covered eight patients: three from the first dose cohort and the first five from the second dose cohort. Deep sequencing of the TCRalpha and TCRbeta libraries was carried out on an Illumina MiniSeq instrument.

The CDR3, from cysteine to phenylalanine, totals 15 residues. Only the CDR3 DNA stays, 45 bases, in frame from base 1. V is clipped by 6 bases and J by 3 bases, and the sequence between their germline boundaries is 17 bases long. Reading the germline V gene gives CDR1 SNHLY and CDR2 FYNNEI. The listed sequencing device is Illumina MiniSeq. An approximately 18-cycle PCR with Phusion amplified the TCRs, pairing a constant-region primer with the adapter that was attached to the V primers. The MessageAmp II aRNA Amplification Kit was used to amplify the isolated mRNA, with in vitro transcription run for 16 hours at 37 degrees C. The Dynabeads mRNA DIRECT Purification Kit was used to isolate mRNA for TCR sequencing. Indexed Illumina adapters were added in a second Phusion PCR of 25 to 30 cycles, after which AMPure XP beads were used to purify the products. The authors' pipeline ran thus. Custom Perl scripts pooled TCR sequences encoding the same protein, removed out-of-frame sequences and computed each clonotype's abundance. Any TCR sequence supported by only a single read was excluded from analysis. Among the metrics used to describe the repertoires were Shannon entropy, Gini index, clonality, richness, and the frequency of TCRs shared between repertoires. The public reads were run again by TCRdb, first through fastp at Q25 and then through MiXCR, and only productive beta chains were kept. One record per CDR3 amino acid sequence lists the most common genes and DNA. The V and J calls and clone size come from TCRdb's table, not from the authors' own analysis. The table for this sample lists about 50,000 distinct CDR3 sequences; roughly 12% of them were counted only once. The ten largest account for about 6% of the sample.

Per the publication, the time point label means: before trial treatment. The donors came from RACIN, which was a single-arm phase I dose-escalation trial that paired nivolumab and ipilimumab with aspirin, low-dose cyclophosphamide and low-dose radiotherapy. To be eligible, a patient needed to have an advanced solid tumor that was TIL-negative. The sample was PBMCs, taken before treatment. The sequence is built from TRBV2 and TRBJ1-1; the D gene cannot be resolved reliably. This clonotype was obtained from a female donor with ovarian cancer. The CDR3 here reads CASRLETFQDTEAFF. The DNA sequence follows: TGTGCCAGCAGATTAGAAACCTTCCAGGACACTGAAGCTTTCTTT.